This entry describes one T cell receptor (beta chain). Its antigen remains undetermined. No clone much larger than this one lies a single base away; base qualities are absent. The source of the sample is a study of shared clonotypes between healthy human individuals (dated by TCRdb to about 2020). Concerning the study at large: A few men and two women, aged 18 to 49 years, made up the cohort. For each donor, CD4 naive and CD4 memory were each given three plates, CD8 naive was given two plates, and CD8 memory was given one plate. To estimate repertoire size and how much clonotypes are shared between individuals, the study performed deep sequencing of blood TCR repertoires from roughly five healthy adults. Libraries were prepared and TCR repertoires were sequenced by different laboratories using diverse techniques, in order to increase sequencing depth and limit assay-specific biases. Leukapheresis yielded between about 0.9 and 10 billion PBMCs per donor. What the work shows at the level of the full study, not this receptor alone: Sampling was restricted to blood, and TCR repertoires in tissues likely differ from the TCR repertoires found in blood. About 5% of naive CD4, around 3.6% of naive CD8, approximately 2% of memory CD4, and 0.4% of memory CD8 clonotypes were shared across a handful of donors. Compared with non-shared clonotypes, the clonotypes found in all four sorted-subset donors had higher generation probabilities. Naive subsets generally had larger estimated clonotype richness than memory subsets did. Rarefaction of sorted-subset datasets indicated incomplete sequencing despite the large sequencing depth. Because the study included a small number of donors, the genetic and exposure-history diversity represented was limited. Pairwise subsampling indicated that sequencing depth was expected to affect the degree of clonotype sharing among donors.

For this chain, trimming is 1 base at the V end and 9 bases at the J end, and the number of junction bases without a gene match is 2. From the cysteine through the phenylalanine, the CDR3 covers 14 amino acids. The entry retains the CDR3 DNA only, 42 bases that are in frame from base 1. From the germline V gene (reference sequence), CDR1 is SEHNR and CDR2 is FQNEAQ. Using the deep immunoSEQ assay, TCR CDR3 regions were amplified from genomic DNA by multiplex PCR. Extracted genomic DNA from each cell subset was distributed evenly across all wells of several immunoSEQ 96-well plates, and each plate was treated as a replicate. For sorted subsets, roughly 200 ng of genomic DNA, equivalent to around 29,000 T cell genomes, went into each replicate PCR. Purified libraries were quantified with a Qubit 3.0 fluorometer, sized on a Bioanalyzer 2100, and re-quantified with the KAPA Library Quantification kit. Every immunoSEQ 96-well plate was sequenced on a separate single-read 150-cycle Illumina NextSeq 550 flow cell. The paper's processing steps were these. Because the immunoSEQ output held only junctional sequences and lacked quality scores, the filtering could not match the filtering applied to full-length reads. Sequences were annotated with PyIR, a Python wrapper for IgBLAST v1.9, and V/J genes and CDR3 were assigned using IMGT germline references. Reads with weak V/J assignments (E-value above 1e-6), missing CDR3, stop codons, out-of-frame junctions, or ambiguous translated residues were removed. V3J clonotypes were defined as sequences sharing an identical inferred V gene, J gene, and CDR3 amino acid sequence. To compute the percentage overlap between repertoires, the number of shared unique clonotypes was divided by the size of the smaller repertoire. RTK rarefaction, the Chao1 estimator, and Recon v2.1 estimates of unobserved clonotypes were used to assess repertoire richness. OLGA was used to compute generation probabilities for all TCRbeta clonotypes that the gDNA method yielded from a handful of donors. TCRdb took this table from immuneACCESS and kept in-frame rearrangements with V and J called. Such tables lack part of the clones; where checked against another copy, unresolved V genes explain under half of the gap, and the rest is unexplained. V and J calls plus clone size are reproduced from that table; the DNA served to infer D and trimming. Within this sample are about 2.1 million clones, with approximately 92% of them counted one time only. 1.5% to 2% of the sample comes from the top ten.

CD8 naive samples consisted of CD45RO-negative cells that were positively selected for CCR7, yielding a CD45RA+CCR7+ population without TemRA cells. Donors were healthy HIV-negative adults with no recently reported acute infections or vaccinations. Every donor was a Caucasian adult living in Nashville, Tennessee, USA. Blood was obtained by leukapheresis, after which PBMCs were separated by Ficoll-Histopaque density gradient centrifugation and cryopreserved in liquid nitrogen vapor phase. Purity and quantity of every magnetically sorted T cell population were checked by analytical flow cytometry. Each sorted fraction had its genomic DNA isolated and then quantified by UV absorbance on a Nanodrop 2000c.

Sequenced material: naive CD8+ T cells from PBMCs. This sample's cell subset or site label indicates: CD45RA+CCR7+. Recombination linked TRBV7-9 to TRBJ1-5; 11 bases in the junction line up with TRBD1. The receptor comes from a man younger than 30 in good health. Some clones in this sample may be carry-over from other donors' samples. Read as DNA, the sequence is TGTGCCAGCAGCTTAGGGGACAGGGGGTCGCCCCAGCATTTT. It specifies CASSLGDRGSPQHF. Joined to the reference TRBV7-9 and TRBJ1-5 proteins, this CDR3 gives the full variable domain: DTGVSQNPRHKITKRGQNVTFRCDPISEHNRLYWYRQTLGQGPEFLTYFQNEAQLEKSRLLSDRFSAERPKGSFSTLEIQRTEQGDSAMYLCASSLGDRGSPQHFGDGTRLSIL.